Following are 24 T cell receptor beta chains from one sample sequenced in a study of T cells after yellow fever vaccination. Using its own MiXCR run on the 5' RACE reads, TCRdb lists one record per CDR3 protein. The table has 90,000 to 150,000 distinct CDR3 sequences, more than 5.5% seen once. The sample was CD4+ T cells sorted from PBMCs, taken about 41 days after the first yellow fever vaccination. The receptors originated from a young man who received the YFV17D yellow fever vaccine.

This clonotype came up many times. The rearrangement links TRBV7-3 to TRBJ2-5, with 7 bases matching TRBD1. Germline CDR1 SGHTA, CDR2 FQGTGA. The V gene end was trimmed by 5 bases and the J gene end by 2 bases; junction bases not matched to a gene: 5. This CDR3 contains 14 residues. The CDR3 is CASSPTGVQETQYF. The CDR3 nucleotides are TGTGCCAGCAGCCCTACAGGGGTGCAAGAGACCCAGTACTTC. Looking up the rest from reference TRBV7-3 and TRBJ2-5 gives the full variable domain: GAGVSQTPSNKVTEKGKYVELRCDPISGHTALYWYRQSLGQGPEFLIYFQGTGAADDSGLPNDRFFAVRPEGSVSTLKIQRTERGDSAVYLCASSPTGVQETQYFGPGTRLLVL.

The sample holds many counts of this clonotype. CDR3 bases: TGTGCCAGCACCCCTCTAGGGACATCCTACGAGCAGTACTTC. Its translation: CASTPLGTSYEQYF. This rearrangement joins TRBV6-1 to TRBJ2-7; D possibly corresponds to TRBD1 (6 bases). From germline, CDR1 is MNHNS and CDR2 SASEGT. The CDR3 contains 14 residues. Trimming removed 7 bases from V and 1 base from J, with 14 bases in between.

This clonotype was counted a few times. V and J are TRBV4-3 and TRBJ2-4; TRBD2 aligns across 8 bases. The CDR3 has 17 residues. After removal of 0 bases from V and 6 bases from J, the junction contained 10 bases not matched to a gene. Germline V gene lookup returns CDR1 LGHNA and CDR2 YSLEER. The CDR3 DNA sequence: TGCGCCAGCAGCCAAGAAGCGCCGGGAGGGGGGGGAAACATTCAGTACTTC. Protein sequence: CASSQEAPGGGGNIQYF.

In its sample, this clonotype was seen many times. The V call is TRBV5-4, the J call TRBJ1-1, with D tentatively TRBD1 (6 bases). The CDR3 covers 13 residues. Trimming left V 4 bases short and J 4 bases short, with 11 bases between. Per the germline V gene, CDR1 is SGHNT and CDR2 is YYREEE (reference sequence). Here the CDR3 reads CASSLQGTTEAFF. In DNA form, the CDR3 reads TGTGCCAGCAGCCTCCAGGGGACCACTGAAGCTTTCTTT.

This clonotype was detected a few times. The chain employs TRBV2 and TRBJ2-2; 9 bases map to TRBD2. V lost 11 bases, J lost 7 bases, and 23 bases stayed unmatched. The CDR3 extends over 18 amino acids. Germline V gene sequence: CDR1 SNHLY, CDR2 FYNNEI. CDR3 DNA sequence: TGTGCCTTCTGTGCCGCGACTTTGCGGGGGGGCCTCGGCGGGGAGCTGTTTTTT. Translation gives CAFCAATLRGGLGGELFF. Full variable domain (outside the CDR3, taken from reference TRBV2 and TRBJ2-2): EPEVTQTPSHQVTQMGQEVILRCVPISNHLYFYWYRQILGQKVEFLVSFYNNEISEKSEIFDDQFSVERPDGSNFTLKIRSTKLEDSAMYFCAFCAATLRGGLGGELFFGEGSRLTVL.

This clonotype was observed at least ten times. The chain recombines TRBV28 with TRBJ1-6; D might be TRBD1 (6 bases). Trimming took 5 bases from V and 5 from J, leaving 16 bases between them. The CDR3 consists of 16 residues. CDR1 is MDHEN and CDR2 is SYDVKM in the germline V gene. CDR3 bases: TGTGCCAGCAGTCTCAGCAGGGGCCGGAATAATTCACCCCTCCACTTT. Amino acids: CASSLSRGRNNSPLHF.

V usage is TRBV30 and J usage is TRBJ1-1; no reliable D call. This CDR3 is 14 amino acids long. The ends were cut back, 0 bases at V and 0 bases at J, with 8 bases in the middle. Germline lookup yields CDR1 GTSNPN and CDR2 SVGIG (reference sequence). The CDR3 nucleotides are TGTGCCTGGAGTGTACTCCTCATGAACACTGAAGCTTTCTTT. Amino acid sequence: CAWSVLLMNTEAFF.

This clonotype was counted at least ten times. Here the CDR3 reads CASSPRNSPLHF. CDR3 DNA: TGTGCCAGCAGCCCTCGTAATTCACCCCTCCACTTT. This chain connects TRBV7-2 to TRBJ1-6; D is uncertain. CDR1 is SGHTA and CDR2 is FQGNSA in the germline V gene. Trimming removed 5 bases from V and 6 bases from J, with 5 bases in between. This CDR3 has 12 amino acids.

This clonotype was observed at least ten times. This chain uses TRBV20-1 with TRBJ1-2, with 7 positions matching TRBD1. CDR1 and CDR2 from the germline V gene are DFQATT and SNEGSKA (reference sequence). J was trimmed by 7 bases and V by 0 bases; bases with no gene match: 14. The CDR3 has 16 residues. CDR3 sequence reads: CSARDLGQALKGGYTF. The CDR3, as DNA: TGCAGTGCTAGAGATCTCGGACAGGCGCTGAAAGGTGGCTACACCTTC.

This clonotype was seen many times. The chain carries TRBV5-1 and TRBJ2-1; tentative D call: TRBD2 (7 bases). The CDR3 contains 15 residues. Germline V gives CDR1 SGHRS, CDR2 YFSETQ. The V end lost 0 bases, the J end lost 4 bases, and 11 bases lay between the germline ends. The CDR3 DNA reads TGCGCCAGCAGCTTGGAAGGGGGGGATTACAATGAGCAGTTCTTC. Protein sequence: CASSLEGGDYNEQFF.

The CDR3 DNA reads as TGCGCCAGCAGTCTACAGAGCACTGGGGAAGAGACCCAGTACTTC. The encoded protein is CASSLQSTGEETQYF. The chain joins TRBV5-1 to TRBJ2-5; D is ambiguous. This CDR3 has 15 residues. Germline values: CDR1 SGHRS, CDR2 YFSETQ. V lost 5 bases, J lost 3 bases, and 17 bases lay in between.

This clonotype appeared a single time. This may stem from a read error, because a much larger clone lies one nucleotide away. This chain joins TRBV4-3 and TRBJ2-4; a weak D match, TRBD1 (6 bases). Germline CDR1 is LGHNA and CDR2 is YSLEER. The CDR3 loop spans 17 amino acids. CDR3 coding DNA: TGCGCCAGCAGCCAGTTCGGTGGACAGAGGGCCAAAACCATTCAGTACTTC. As protein: CASSQFGGQRAKTIQYF.

This clonotype was picked up many times. In DNA, the CDR3 is TGTGCCAGCAGTACTAGCGCTTCTAGCACAGATACGCAGTATTTT. Protein sequence: CASSTSASSTDTQYF. The V call is TRBV6-1, the J call TRBJ2-3; TRBD2 matches 7 bases. The CDR3 is 15 residues long. V lost 5 bases, J lost 0 bases, and 5 bases stayed unmatched. The germline V gene encodes CDR1 MNHNS and CDR2 SASEGT.

The table lists this clonotype with many counts. V gene TRBV27 combines with J gene TRBJ2-2, with TRBD2 identical over 8 bases. Germline V gene data show CDR1 as MNHEY and CDR2 as SMNVEV (reference sequence). The V and J ends lost 6 bases and 4 bases, in that order; junction bases with no gene match: 4. The CDR3 spans 14 residues. Written as DNA, the CDR3 is TGTGCCAGCAGCAAGCGGGGGAGCACCGGGGAGCTGTTTTTT. Translation gives CASSKRGSTGELFF.

This clonotype appeared a few times. The J gene is TRBJ2-1, the V gene TRBV20-1; 8 bases agree with TRBD1. The CDR3 consists of 14 residues. Germline values: CDR1 DFQATT, CDR2 SNEGSKA (reference sequence). Losses at the gene ends were 3 bases for V and 8 bases for J; bases not matched to a gene: 9. Here the CDR3 DNA reads TGCAGTGCTAGGGCCCCTCAGGGGGCTTATGAGCAGTTCTTC. This codes for CSARAPQGAYEQFF.

At least ten counts were recorded for this clonotype. The chain recombines TRBV23-1 with TRBJ2-7; TRBD1 aligns across 10 bases. TRBV23-1 is reported as an ORF; its role is uncertain. CDR3 size: 16 residues. V trimming: 9 bases; J trimming: 5 bases; junction bases outside the gene matches: 16. As DNA, the CDR3 is TGCGCCAGTGTCCTTTCCCGGACAGGGGGTGTCAACGAGCAGTACTTC. It specifies CASVLSRTGGVNEQYF.

This clonotype was observed at least ten times. This chain links TRBV6-5 with TRBJ2-1; no reliable D call. CDR3 length: 11 residues. Germline V CDR1 and CDR2: MNHEY, SVGAGI. The V end was cut by 2 bases, the J end by 10 bases, with 6 bases between. CDR3 bases: TGTGCCAGCAGTTACGGTAGGGAGCAGTTCTTC. This sequence encodes CASSYGREQFF.

This clonotype was seen many times. This chain connects TRBV24-1 to TRBJ2-3, with TRBD2 identical over 9 bases. The V and J ends lost 6 bases and 6 bases, in that order; junction bases with no gene match: 6. From germline, CDR1 is KGHDR and CDR2 SFDVKD. The CDR3 has 14 residues. DNA for the CDR3: TGTGCCACCAGTCGTAGCGGGGGAGGTGATACGCAGTATTTT. As protein: CATSRSGGGDTQYF.

This clonotype was observed many times. The chain carries TRBV7-2 and TRBJ2-5; 7 bases are shared with TRBD2. Germline assignment: CDR1 SGHTA and CDR2 FQGNSA. The CDR3 consists of 17 residues. Unmatched junction bases numbered 17, after V lost 5 bases and J lost 5 bases. CDR3 sequence reads: CASSVGRGSRSHETQYF. Written as DNA, the CDR3 is TGTGCCAGCAGCGTAGGGCGGGGGAGCCGGAGCCATGAGACCCAGTACTTC.

The table lists this clonotype with many counts. The J gene is TRBJ2-3, the V gene TRBV29-1; TRBD1 matches at 8 bases. The CDR3 extends over 14 amino acids. Looked up from germline, CDR1 is SQVTM and CDR2 is ANQGSEA. Trimming removed 6 bases from V and 6 bases from J; junction bases left unmatched: 11. Here the CDR3 reads CSVHLTGGPDTQYF. The CDR3 DNA is TGCAGCGTGCACCTTACAGGGGGTCCCGATACGCAGTATTTT.

This clonotype was detected many times. V gene TRBV7-9 combines with J gene TRBJ2-5; D may correspond to TRBD1 or TRBD2 (6 bases each). The CDR3 totals 15 residues. Trimming pared 5 bases from V and 2 bases from J, leaving 15 bases between. Germline-derived CDR1 and CDR2 are SEHNR and FQNEAQ (reference sequence). The CDR3 protein is CASSQLGGYQETQYF. In nucleotides, the CDR3 is TGTGCCAGCAGCCAATTGGGGGGCTATCAAGAGACCCAGTACTTC.

About this clonotype: This may stem from a read error, because a much larger clone lies one nucleotide away. This rearrangement joins TRBV5-1 to TRBJ2-1, with 12 bases aligning to TRBD2. Trimming cost V 3 bases and J 0 bases; bases outside gene matches: 10. Germline CDR1 and CDR2: SGHRS and YFSETQ. This CDR3 contains 19 residues. CDR3 amino acids: CASSSLAGGSPSSYNEQFF. The CDR3 DNA sequence: TGCGCCAGCAGCTCACTAGCGGGGGGCTCACCTAGCTCCTACAATGAGCAGTTCTTC.

This clonotype was seen a single time. A much larger clone differs from this one at a single base, so this may be a read error. The genes are TRBV5-5 and TRBJ2-1; the match to TRBD1 covers 7 bases. Germline CDR1 is SGHKS and CDR2 is YYEKEE (reference sequence). CDR3 length equals 13 residues. CDR3 loop: CASCLNRGNEQFF. CDR3 in DNA: TGTGCCAGCTGCTTGAACAGGGGCAATGAGCAGTTCTTC.

This clonotype was observed many times. The genes are TRBV5-1 and TRBJ2-5; 8 nucleotides line up with TRBD2. V lost 3 bases to trimming and J lost 3 bases; unmatched junction nucleotides: 7. CDR1 is SGHRS and CDR2 is YFSETQ in the germline V gene. The CDR3 consists of 15 residues. The CDR3, as DNA: TGCGCCAGCAGCTCGGGGGGGACTCAGGAAGAGACCCAGTACTTC. Translating gives CASSSGGTQEETQYF.